These 31 T cell receptor beta chains originate from one sample sequenced in a study of T cells in Graves' hyperthyroidism and ophthalmopathy. Amplified regions were TCR beta CDR3 sequences from RNA transcripts. Initially, a first-round RT-PCR of the TCR CDR3 employed the HTBI primer set. In TCRdb, the multiplex PCR reads were re-called with MiXCR into one record per CDR3 protein. The table has 360,000 or so distinct CDR3 sequences, 15% to 20% seen once. Sequenced sample: blood. The receptors shown here come from a woman aged 40 to 50 with Graves' ophthalmopathy.

In this sample, this clonotype turned up many times. The chain combines TRBV29-1 with TRBJ2-7, with 10 bases fitting TRBD1. V lost 5 bases to trimming and J lost 3 bases; unmatched junction nucleotides: 7. The CDR3 is 14 amino acids. Germline V gene data show CDR1 as SQVTM and CDR2 as ANQGSEA. The CDR3 spells CSVRFRDRGYEQYF. The CDR3 DNA follows: TGCAGCGTTAGATTCAGGGACAGGGGCTACGAGCAGTACTTC.

This clonotype was counted a few times. V usage is TRBV20-1 and J usage is TRBJ2-7, with 9 bases fitting TRBD2. This CDR3 comprises 14 residues. The germline gives CDR1 DFQATT, CDR2 SNEGSKA (reference sequence). Unmatched junction bases numbered 8, after V lost 6 bases and J lost 2 bases. CDR3 loop: CSANSASGTYEQYF. The DNA for the CDR3 is TGCAGTGCCAATTCGGCTAGCGGGACCTACGAGCAGTACTTC.

This clonotype was seen ten or more times. This chain joins TRBV20-1 and TRBJ2-7; D gene unclear. The CDR3 sequence is 13 residues long. Trimming took 8 bases from V and 0 from J, leaving 14 bases between them. Germline V CDR1 and CDR2: DFQATT, SNEGSKA (reference sequence). CDR3 in amino acids: CSTKFESSYEQYF. Here the CDR3 DNA reads TGCAGTACCAAATTTGAGAGCTCCTACGAGCAGTACTTC.

In this sample, this clonotype turned up many times. The chain's CDR3 is CASSQRQGGGTGELFF. The CDR3 bases are TGTGCCAGCAGTCAGCGACAGGGGGGCGGCACCGGGGAGCTGTTTTTT. V gene TRBV6-5 combines with J gene TRBJ2-2; TRBD1 agrees at 9 bases. Trimming removed 5 bases from V and 4 bases from J; junction bases left unmatched: 8. Looked up from germline, CDR1 is MNHEY and CDR2 is SVGAGI. The CDR3 is 16 residues long.

This clonotype was detected many times. The chain employs TRBV7-8 and TRBJ2-5; the match to TRBD1 covers 7 bases. Germline V gene sequence: CDR1 SGHVS, CDR2 FQNEAQ. The V gene end was trimmed by 4 bases and the J gene end by 5 bases; junction bases not matched to a gene: 7. This CDR3 region has 14 residues. In nucleotides, the CDR3 is TGTGCCAGCAGCTCGACAGGGTGGCGGGAGACCCAGTACTTC. It yields the protein CASSSTGWRETQYF.

This clonotype was picked up many times. The gene calls are TRBV6-1 and TRBJ2-2, with no clear D. Germline CDR1 and CDR2: MNHNS and SASEGT. The CDR3 has 17 amino acids. The germline V and J ends were trimmed by 3 bases and 0 bases, with 14 bases remaining between them. This CDR3 reads CASSEPLTYPNTGELFF. CDR3 nucleotides: TGTGCCAGCAGTGAGCCATTAACGTATCCGAACACCGGGGAGCTGTTTTTT.

This clonotype appeared a few times. This chain connects TRBV18 to TRBJ1-6; D might be TRBD1 (5 bases). Germline values: CDR1 KGHSH, CDR2 LQKENI. The germline V and J ends were trimmed by 2 bases and 8 bases, with 10 bases remaining between them. The CDR3 runs to 14 residues. CDR3 sequence (DNA): TGTGCCAGCTCACCAGGGGGGTTGTATTCACCCCTCCACTTT. It encodes CASSPGGLYSPLHF. The whole variable domain, filled in from reference TRBV18 and TRBJ1-6, reads NAGVMQNPRHLVRRRGQEARLRCSPMKGHSHVYWYRQLPEEGLKFMVYLQKENIIDESGMPKERFSAEFPKEGPSILRIQQVVRGDSAAYFCASSPGGLYSPLHFGNGTRLTVT.

This clonotype was detected ten times or more. V usage is TRBV28 and J usage is TRBJ2-7; possible D gene TRBD1, 5 bases. The CDR3 is 12 amino acids. CDR1 is MDHEN and CDR2 is SYDVKM in the germline V gene. V was shortened by 8 bases and J by 2 bases, with 10 bases between the two germline ends. The CDR3, as DNA: TGTGCCAGCCATAGGGGAACCTACGAGCAGTACTTC. It specifies CASHRGTYEQYF.

In this sample, this clonotype turned up many times. J is TRBJ2-7 and V is TRBV25-1; 7 bases map to TRBD1. After removal of 6 bases from V and 7 bases from J, the junction contained 3 bases not matched to a gene. The CDR3 loop spans 11 amino acids. The germline V gene encodes CDR1 MGHDK and CDR2 SYGVNS. CDR3 in DNA: TGTGCCAGCAGGGAGACAGGGGAGCAGTACTTC. Protein product: CASRETGEQYF.

The table lists this clonotype with many counts. This chain connects TRBV12-3 or TRBV12-4 to TRBJ2-2, with 7 positions matching TRBD2. Germline trimming cut 6 bases from V and 5 bases from J; bases unmatched to any gene: 6. The length of the CDR3 is 14 residues. DNA of the CDR3: TGTGCCAGCAGGCGTTATAGCGGGACCGGGGAGCTGTTTTTT. Amino acids: CASRRYSGTGELFF.

This clonotype was counted between two and nine times. As DNA, the CDR3 is TGTGCCAGCATCCAGGGGGACGCATCGAGGGGCTACACCTTC. This sequence encodes CASIQGDASRGYTF. This sequence joins TRBV6-1 and TRBJ1-2; TRBD1 matches at 7 bases. The germline gives CDR1 MNHNS, CDR2 SASEGT. The CDR3 sequence is 14 residues long. The V and J ends lost 7 bases and 8 bases, in that order; junction bases with no gene match: 13.

In its sample, this clonotype was seen many times. The CDR3 sequence is CASSLAQPYGYTF. The CDR3 DNA is TGTGCCAGCAGTTTGGCGCAGCCCTATGGCTACACCTTC. This chain links TRBV28 with TRBJ1-2; D not certain. The CDR3 consists of 13 residues. V was shortened by 3 bases and J by 4 bases, with 9 bases between the two germline ends. Per germline, CDR1 MDHEN and CDR2 SYDVKM.

This clonotype was picked up a small number of times. The chain is built from TRBV5-5 and TRBJ2-5; D possibly matches TRBD1 or TRBD2 (5 bases each). V was shortened by 6 bases and J by 4 bases, with 10 bases between the two germline ends. There are 12 residues in the CDR3. The germline gives CDR1 SGHKS, CDR2 YYEKEE (reference sequence). The CDR3 sequence is CASTPGTETQYF. The CDR3 bases are TGTGCCAGCACCCCAGGGACAGAGACCCAGTACTTC.

Many counts were recorded for this clonotype. CDR3 sequence: CASSPGGGDTEAFF. Written as DNA, the CDR3 is TGTGCCAGCTCCCCGGGGGGTGGGGACACTGAAGCTTTCTTT. The gene calls are TRBV6-5 and TRBJ1-1; TRBD1 is a possible D gene (5 bases). Trimming pared 8 bases from V and 3 bases from J, leaving 16 bases between. CDR3 length: 14 residues. In germline, CDR1 is MNHEY, CDR2 SVGAGI.

This clonotype came up many times. V gene TRBV7-6 combines with J gene TRBJ2-5, with D perhaps matching TRBD2 (5 bases). The CDR3 runs 13 residues. Deletions cut 7 bases from V and 7 bases from J, with 16 bases between. Germline loops: CDR1 SGHVS, CDR2 FNYEAQ. This CDR3 is CASTAGPVGTQYF. CDR3 coding DNA: TGTGCCAGCACCGCGGGCCCCGTTGGGACCCAGTACTTC.

This clonotype was detected many times. The V and J genes are TRBV12-3 or TRBV12-4 and TRBJ2-7; TRBD2 is a possible D gene (6 bases). The CDR3 contains 19 residues. V gave up 1 base and J gave up 4 bases, with 26 bases separating them. CDR3 DNA: TGTGCCAGCAGTTTAGAGCCGTTTGGGGGACTTAGCGGAAAATACGAGCAGTACTTC. The encoded protein is CASSLEPFGGLSGKYEQYF.

This clonotype was detected many times. The rearrangement joins TRBV20-1 to TRBJ2-6, with D perhaps assigned TRBD1 or TRBD2 (5 bases each). Germline loops: CDR1 DFQATT, CDR2 SNEGSKA (reference sequence). With 5 bases removed from V and 4 bases from J, the gap between germline ends came to 12 bases. CDR3 length: 14 residues. The DNA for the CDR3 is TGCAGTGCTGGGGGTACGCAAGGGGCCAACGTCCTGACTTTC. It yields the protein CSAGGTQGANVLTF.

This clonotype was observed at least ten times. The rearrangement joins TRBV30 to TRBJ2-5; D gene unclear. The CDR3 contains 13 residues. In germline, CDR1 is GTSNPN, CDR2 SVGIG (reference sequence). V was clipped by 1 base and J by 2 bases, with 8 bases between them. This chain's CDR3 is CAWSAGGQETQYF. The CDR3 DNA reads as TGTGCCTGGAGTGCCGGTGGGCAAGAGACCCAGTACTTC.

This clonotype was picked up many times. This chain uses TRBV7-3 with TRBJ2-2; D remains ambiguous. This CDR3 is built from 13 residues. The germline V and J ends were trimmed by 5 bases and 6 bases, with 10 bases remaining between them. Germline V gene lookup returns CDR1 SGHTA and CDR2 FQGTGA. The CDR3 protein is CASSPTPSGELFF. As DNA, the CDR3 is TGTGCCAGCAGCCCTACTCCGTCCGGGGAGCTGTTTTTT.

This clonotype was seen at least ten times. The rearrangement uses TRBV6-5 and TRBJ1-1; maybe TRBD1 (6 bases). This CDR3 has 14 amino acids. Trimming shortened V by 0 bases and J by 4 bases, and 9 bases separated the two germline ends. Germline CDR1 reads MNHEY; CDR2 reads SVGAGI. The CDR3 sequence is CASSYSGGLTEAFF. The CDR3 nucleotides are TGTGCCAGCAGTTACTCAGGGGGTCTCACTGAAGCTTTCTTT.

Of note for this clonotype: Since a much larger clone is just one base distant, this may be a read error. The chain uses TRBV30 and TRBJ2-2; 8 bases match TRBD1. The CDR3 is 15 amino acids. The junction had 4 bases not matched to a gene; V was cut back by 2 bases and J by 2 bases. The V gene's germline CDR1 is GTSNPN and CDR2 SVGIG (reference sequence). DNA for the CDR3: TGTGCCTGGAGTCCAGGGGGCTTTAACACCGGGGAGCTGTTTTTT. Encoded protein: CAWSPGGFNTGELFF.

This clonotype was picked up many times. This chain links TRBV19 with TRBJ1-5, with 8 bases identical to TRBD1. J lost 6 bases, V lost 6 bases, and 7 bases had no gene match. Germline V gene sequence: CDR1 LNHDA, CDR2 SQIVND (reference sequence). The CDR3 spans 14 residues. In DNA, the CDR3 is TGTGCCAGTAGGGCGGACAGGGACTTTCAGCCCCAGCATTTT. It codes for CASRADRDFQPQHF.

V usage is TRBV2 and J usage is TRBJ2-4; 7 nucleotides align to TRBD1. Losses at the gene ends were 6 bases for V and 6 bases for J; bases not matched to a gene: 11. The CDR3 length is 15 residues. CDR1 and CDR2 (germline): SNHLY, FYNNEI. CDR3 coding DNA: TGTGCCAGCAGCGCCGAGACAGGGTCTGCAAACATTCAGTACTTC. Translated: CASSAETGSANIQYF.

This clonotype was observed many times. This rearrangement joins TRBV28 to TRBJ1-2; 8 nucleotides agree with TRBD1. Germline trimming cut 4 bases from V and 2 bases from J; bases unmatched to any gene: 6. CDR1 MDHEN and CDR2 SYDVKM come from the germline V gene. This CDR3 is built from 15 residues. The CDR3 DNA follows: TGTGCCAGCAGTTCATCAGGGGGCGAAAACTATGGCTACACCTTC. Its protein is CASSSSGGENYGYTF.

Ten or more counts support this clonotype. The chain uses TRBV7-2 and TRBJ2-7, with 7 bases lining up with TRBD1. The germline V gene has CDR1 SGHTA and CDR2 FQGNSA. J lost 7 bases, V lost 4 bases, and 13 bases had no gene match. The CDR3 spans 15 residues. CDR3 DNA: TGTGCCAGCAGCTCCCGCCGGACAGGTCACTCTGAGCAGTACTTC. Protein sequence: CASSSRRTGHSEQYF.

The chain couples TRBV27 to TRBJ1-2; perhaps TRBD1 as D (5 bases). The CDR3 contains 14 residues. The V end lost 8 bases, the J end lost 0 bases, and 13 bases lay between the germline ends. Germline CDR1 MNHEY, CDR2 SMNVEV (reference sequence). CDR3 sequence (DNA): TGTGCCAGCGGCCGGGACCCTACTAACTATGGCTACACCTTC. Protein product: CASGRDPTNYGYTF.

The genes are TRBV6-5 and TRBJ1-1; D may be TRBD1 (5 bases). V was shortened by 0 bases and J by 0 bases, with 14 bases between the two germline ends. This CDR3 contains 17 residues. CDR1 MNHEY and CDR2 SVGAGI come from the germline V gene. The CDR3 reads CASSYSSKAGLNTEAFF. The CDR3 nucleotides are TGTGCCAGCAGTTACTCGAGTAAGGCAGGGCTGAACACTGAAGCTTTCTTT.

V gene TRBV20-1 combines with J gene TRBJ2-2; perhaps TRBD2 as D (5 bases). This CDR3 contains 16 residues. Trimming removed 3 bases at V and 1 base at J, with 15 bases between. Germline lookup yields CDR1 DFQATT and CDR2 SNEGSKA (reference sequence). The CDR3 reads CSARSGFGRNTGELFF. The CDR3 nucleotides are TGCAGTGCTAGGAGCGGATTTGGGCGGAACACCGGGGAGCTGTTTTTT.

At least ten counts were recorded for this clonotype. The V call is TRBV11-1, the J call TRBJ1-1; 8 bases fit TRBD1. In germline, CDR1 is SGHAT, CDR2 FQDESV (reference sequence). Trimming removed 4 bases from V and 1 base from J; junction bases left unmatched: 17. The CDR3 length is 19 residues. The CDR3 nucleotides read TGTGCCAGCAGCTCGCTCCCTGGACAGGGCTTCTTCCGGAACACTGAAGCTTTCTTT. This gives the protein CASSSLPGQGFFRNTEAFF.

This clonotype was counted ten times or more. CDR3 DNA sequence: TGTGCCAGCAGTTACCGGACAGGGGGGTTAGGGCAGAGCTATGGCTACACCTTC. It encodes CASSYRTGGLGQSYGYTF. The chain carries TRBV6-2 or TRBV6-3 and TRBJ1-2, with 10 bases lining up with TRBD1. Germline CDR1 MNHEY, CDR2 SVGEGT. CDR3 length: 18 residues. The V segment lost 2 bases and the J segment 4 bases; nucleotides outside the gene matches: 13.

This clonotype has a handful of counts. The chain recombines TRBV11-2 with TRBJ2-2; TRBD2 agrees at 7 bases. This CDR3 has 18 residues. The germline gives CDR1 SGHAT, CDR2 FQNNGV. V gave up 5 bases and J gave up 4 bases; unmatched junction bases: 16. The CDR3 protein is CASSLSTAGRGGTGELFF. For the CDR3, the DNA is TGTGCCAGCAGCCTCTCCACAGCGGGGAGGGGAGGCACCGGGGAGCTGTTTTTT.